The 14 T cell receptor beta chains below come from one sample, sequenced in a study of OX40 agonist ivuxolimab in advanced cancers. TCRdb's table, derived via immunoSEQ multiplex PCR, lists solely in-frame clones and lacks some. The sample yields about 21,000 clones, roughly 91% seen once. The specimen was CD4+ or CD8+ T cells sorted from blood, collected in a trial of the OX40 agonist ivuxolimab. The receptor set was obtained from an adult with an advanced solid tumor such as melanoma, head and neck, liver or kidney cancer.

This clone was recorded only once. The chain recombines TRBV5-1 with TRBJ2-7; 12 nucleotides line up with TRBD2. The CDR3 is 16 residues long. The junction had 3 bases not matched to a gene; V was cut back by 0 bases and J by 2 bases. Germline loops: CDR1 SGHRS, CDR2 YFSETQ. CDR3 sequence reads: CASSLETSGGPYEQYF. CDR3 nucleotide sequence: TGCGCCAGCAGCTTGGAGACTAGCGGGGGACCCTACGAGCAGTACTTC.

The chain has TRBV14 and TRBJ2-3, with TRBD1 identical over 9 bases. The trim removed 6 bases at V and 6 bases at J, leaving 7 bases unmatched. The CDR3 is 14 amino acids. Germline values: CDR1 SGHDN, CDR2 FVKESK. This chain's CDR3 is CASSLTGGYDTQYF. CDR3 nucleotides: TGTGCCAGCAGTTTGACAGGGGGATACGATACGCAGTATTTT.

This clone came up once. This chain uses TRBV11-2 with TRBJ2-7, with D uncertain. The ends were cut back, 1 base at V and 2 bases at J, with 12 bases in the middle. This CDR3 is built from 15 residues. Germline assignment: CDR1 SGHAT and CDR2 FQNNGV. In nucleotides, the CDR3 is TGTGCCAGCAGCTTAGGATTCGGCAGACCCTACGAGCAGTACTTC. Translated: CASSLGFGRPYEQYF.

The chain employs TRBV7-6 and TRBJ1-2, with D uncertain. V lost 1 base and J lost 1, with 10 bases in between. Germline assignment: CDR1 SGHVS and CDR2 FNYEAQ. The CDR3 length is 15 residues. The CDR3 region has the DNA TGTGCCAGCAGCTTAGAGAGCGGCGGTAACTATGGCTACACCTTC. Translation gives CASSLESGGNYGYTF.

This chain links TRBV10-2 with TRBJ2-7; 7 positions match TRBD2. The CDR3 is made up of 14 amino acids. In germline, CDR1 is WSHSY, CDR2 SAAADI. V was clipped by 5 bases and J by 0 bases; unmatched bases: 4. The CDR3 DNA is TGCGCCAGCAGTAGGGCTAGCGGCTCCTACGAGCAGTACTTC. Its translation is CASSRASGSYEQYF.

The DNA for the CDR3 is TGTGCCAGCAGCTTAGCGGGGCACCTCAATCAGCCCCAGCATTTT. This translates into CASSLAGHLNQPQHF. This rearrangement joins TRBV7-9 to TRBJ1-5, with TRBD1 as a possible D gene (5 bases). This CDR3 has 15 amino acids. The germline CDR1 and CDR2 sequences are SEHNR and FQNEAQ (reference sequence). V gave up 0 bases and J gave up 3 bases, with 9 bases separating them.

Here the CDR3 reads CASSLRGALSNQPQHF. The CDR3, as DNA: TGTGCCAGCAGTTTACGGGGGGCCCTTAGCAATCAGCCCCAGCATTTT. V gene TRBV28 combines with J gene TRBJ1-5; D possibly corresponds to TRBD1 (6 bases). V dropped 2 bases and J dropped 0 bases, with 11 bases sitting between them. Germline CDR1 MDHEN, CDR2 SYDVKM. The CDR3 covers 16 residues.

The chain carries TRBV19 and TRBJ2-5; D could derive from TRBD1 or TRBD2 (6 bases each). Germline CDR1 and CDR2: LNHDA and SQIVND (reference sequence). V gave up 9 bases and J gave up 11 bases, with 28 bases separating them. The CDR3 is 15 amino acids. The DNA of the CDR3 is TGTGCCAGCTCCTGGGGGCGGGGCACCCCTGGGGAGCAGTACTTC. It yields the protein CASSWGRGTPGEQYF.

The chain combines TRBV9 with TRBJ1-1; a possible D gene is TRBD1 (5 bases). The V gene lost 4 bases and the J gene lost 8 bases, with 12 bases spanning the gap. This CDR3 is built from 12 residues. Germline V CDR1 and CDR2: SGDLS, YYNGEE. CDR3 region: CASSPSNREAFF. CDR3 coding DNA: TGTGCCAGCAGCCCTAGTAACAGGGAAGCTTTCTTT.

The gene calls are TRBV27 and TRBJ2-1, with TRBD1 as a possible D gene (5 bases). There are 12 residues in the CDR3. The germline V gene has CDR1 MNHEY and CDR2 SMNVEV (reference sequence). Trimming left V 5 bases short and J 9 bases short, with 11 bases between. CDR3: CASSPDRGEQFF. The DNA for the CDR3 is TGTGCCAGCAGTCCCGACAGAGGTGAGCAGTTCTTC.

The chain is built from TRBV27 and TRBJ2-5, with D maybe TRBD2 (6 bases). The CDR3 is made up of 14 amino acids. The germline V and J ends were trimmed by 5 bases and 2 bases, with 12 bases remaining between them. CDR1 and CDR2 from the germline V gene are MNHEY and SMNVEV (reference sequence). The CDR3 here is CASSRGGAQETQYF. CDR3 DNA: TGTGCCAGCAGTAGGGGCGGGGCTCAAGAGACCCAGTACTTC.

V gene TRBV6-1 combines with J gene TRBJ2-3, with 7 bases matching TRBD2. The CDR3 extends over 19 amino acids. Per the germline V gene, CDR1 is MNHNS and CDR2 is SASEGT. V was pared by 1 base and J by 2 bases, with 15 bases of the junction left unmatched. CDR3 protein: CASSEGGAGVIWDTDTQYF. The CDR3 DNA reads TGTGCCAGCAGTGAAGGTGGGGCGGGAGTTATTTGGGACACAGATACGCAGTATTTT.

The rearrangement links TRBV2 to TRBJ1-2; TRBD1 aligns across 7 bases. The V gene end was trimmed by 2 bases and the J gene end by 4 bases; junction bases not matched to a gene: 10. The CDR3 runs 16 residues. Germline V lookup: CDR1 SNHLY, CDR2 FYNNEI. The CDR3 DNA reads TGTGCCAGCAGTGAAAGATCCGAGGGGGCCGGCTATGGCTACACCTTC. Its translation is CASSERSEGAGYGYTF.

The V gene is TRBV11-1, the J gene TRBJ1-3; no definite D call. Germline-derived CDR1 and CDR2 are SGHAT and FQDESV (reference sequence). Trimming removed 5 bases from V and 3 bases from J, with 11 bases in between. CDR3 length: 14 amino acids. CDR3: CASSPPGFGNTIYF. Written as DNA, the CDR3 is TGTGCCAGCAGCCCTCCCGGGTTTGGAAACACCATATATTTT.